This is a list of T cell receptor beta chains from one sample in a study of blood T cell repertoires in COVID-19. The data were produced by immunoSEQ multiplex PCR, yet TCRdb's version contains in-frame clones alone and is incomplete. The profile shows about 260,000 clones, roughly 86% of them singletons. The sequenced material came from peripheral blood. These receptors all stem from a man younger than 35 with active or convalescent COVID-19. CDR3s include the opening cysteine and the closing phenylalanine or tryptophan. The D gene is left open where the match is weak. Rows may omit the clone size; those that give it use once, few, many or a size class.

TRBD2 | TRBJ2-5 | . | TRBV19 | TGTGCCAGTAGTATAGTTGTGCGGGAGACGCAGTACTTC | CASSIVVRETQYF
. | TRBJ1-4 | . | TRBV19 | TGTGCCAGTAGTATAGAGGGCGCAACTAATGAAAAACTGTTTTTT | CASSIEGATNEKLFF
TRBD1 | TRBJ2-5 | . | TRBV25-1 | TGTGCCAGCAGTGATCCGGGACAGGGGCAGACCCAGTACTTC | CASSDPGQGQTQYF
. | TRBJ2-2 | . | TRBV5-1 | TGCGCCAGCAGAGGGCAGGGTGTATCCGGGGAGCTGTTTTTT | CASRGQGVSGELFF
. | TRBJ2-1 | . | TRBV7-2 | TGTGCCAGCAGCCCCGCTAATCGTAAGTACAATGAGCAGTTCTTC | CASSPANRKYNEQFF
TRBD1 | TRBJ1-2 | . | TRBV24-1 | TGTGCCACCGGAGACAGGGCATCGAATGGCTACACCTTC | CATGDRASNGYTF
. | TRBJ2-2 | once | TRBV14 | TGTGCCAGCAGCCAGGTCCGGGGCACCGGGGAGCTGTTTTTT | CASSQVRGTGELFF
. | TRBJ2-1 | once | TRBV10-3 | TGTGCCATCAGTGAGTCAAGGAGGGGCGCTCCGAGCTCCTACAATGAGCAGTTCTTC | CAISESRRGAPSSYNEQFF
. | TRBJ1-2 | . | TRBV19 | TGTGCCAGTAGTGAGGGAGGGGGTAACTATGGCTACACCTTC | CASSEGGGNYGYTF
. | TRBJ1-4 | . | TRBV4-1 | TGCGCCAGCAGCCAGCCAGGACAGGAAAAACTGTTTTTT | CASSQPGQEKLFF
TRBD1 | TRBJ1-5 | . | TRBV6-6 | TGTGCCAGCAGTCCCCGGACAGGGTATAGCAATCAGCCCCAGCATTTT | CASSPRTGYSNQPQHF
TRBD2 | TRBJ2-3 | . | TRBV11-3 | TGTGCCAGCAGCTTAACTAGCGCTAGCACAGATACGCAGTATTTT | CASSLTSASTDTQYF
. | TRBJ2-3 | . | TRBV28 | TGTGCCAGCAGTTCCCCGGGGGAAGCGGTCCCAGATACGCAGTATTTT | CASSSPGEAVPDTQYF
TRBD1 | TRBJ1-4 | . | TRBV5-1 | TGCGCCAGCAGCCCCTGGACAGGGCGCGACGAAAAACTGTTTTTT | CASSPWTGRDEKLFF
. | TRBJ1-2 | . | TRBV7-9 | TGTGCCAGCAGCTTAGGGGAGCGTGGCTACACCTTC | CASSLGERGYTF
. | TRBJ2-7 | . | TRBV6-5 | TGTGCCAGCAACCCACCCCGAGGATACGAGCAGTACTTC | CASNPPRGYEQYF
TRBD1 | TRBJ2-7 | . | TRBV10-3 | TGTGCCATCAGTCAGTCCTTCGACAGGGGCGGCCTTAACGAGCAGTACTTC | CAISQSFDRGGLNEQYF
. | TRBJ2-2 | . | TRBV30 | TGTGCCTGGAGCCCCTTGGGCGCCGCCGGGGAGCTGTTTTTT | CAWSPLGAAGELFF
. | TRBJ2-7 | . | TRBV7-3 | TGTGCCAGCAGCTTAACTGGTCCAGGGCGAGAGCAGTACTTC | CASSLTGPGREQYF
. | TRBJ1-6 | . | TRBV30 | TGTGCCTGGAACCTACTACGGACAGCCTCCAGCTCCTATAATTCACCCCTCCACTTT | CAWNLLRTASSSYNSPLHF
. | TRBJ1-1 | . | TRBV11-2 | TGTGCCAGCAGCTTAGTGGGGGCGGGCACTGAAGCTTTCTTT | CASSLVGAGTEAFF
TRBD1 | TRBJ1-4 | once | TRBV3-1/TRBV3-2 | TGTGCCAGCAGCCAAGGATTGATAGGGGGCGGTGAAAAACTGTTTTTT | CASSQGLIGGGEKLFF
. | TRBJ2-7 | . | TRBV4-1 | TGCGCCAGCAGCCATCCGACCGGGACTGCTTCCTACGAGCAGTACTTC | CASSHPTGTASYEQYF
. | TRBJ2-1 | . | TRBV18 | TGTGCCAGCTCACCACAAGGGGATTATGAGCAGTTCTTC | CASSPQGDYEQFF
. | TRBJ2-7 | . | TRBV9 | TGTGCCAGCAGCGTAGGTCCCGGGGGGACATCCGGCGAGCAGTACTTC | CASSVGPGGTSGEQYF
. | TRBJ2-7 | . | TRBV11-3 | TGTGCCAGCAGCTTAAGGACTCCCGGGCCCATCGAGCAGTACTTC | CASSLRTPGPIEQYF
. | TRBJ1-2 | . | TRBV13 | TGTGCCAGCAGCTTCTCATCCGCCGGGACAAGGGGGAGAGTAGTCACCTTC | CASSFSSAGTRGRVVTF
. | TRBJ2-2 | once | TRBV12-1 | TGTGCCAGCAGCGCCCCCCTAGCGACGGGCACCGGGGAGCTGTTTTTT | CASSAPLATGTGELFF
. | TRBJ2-1 | . | TRBV4-3 | TGCGCCAGCAGCCAAGGGGATACAGGGATTGAGCAGTTCTTC | CASSQGDTGIEQFF
. | TRBJ2-1 | . | TRBV5-4 | TGTGCCAGCAGCCCCTCGTTGGGGCATGAGCAGTTCTTC | CASSPSLGHEQFF
. | TRBJ2-7 | . | TRBV7-2 | TGTGCCAGCAGCTCGCAGGGCGGACCCTACGAGCAGTACTTC | CASSSQGGPYEQYF
. | TRBJ2-7 | . | TRBV14 | TGTGCCAGCAGCCAATCGATTACGGTCTACTCCTACGAGCAGTACTTC | CASSQSITVYSYEQYF
TRBD1 | TRBJ2-7 | . | TRBV29-1 | TGCAGCGTTAAAACAGGGGGCAAGGTTTTCGAGCAGTACTTC | CSVKTGGKVFEQYF
. | TRBJ2-2 | . | TRBV6-5 | TGTGCCAGCAGCCATTGGGCGGGTAGCGGGGAGCTGTTTTTT | CASSHWAGSGELFF
TRBD2 | TRBJ2-7 | . | TRBV5-1 | TGCGCCAGCAGCTCCGGACTAGCGGGAGTCGGCTACGAGCAGTACTTC | CASSSGLAGVGYEQYF
. | TRBJ1-2 | . | TRBV4-3 | TGCGCCAGCAGCCAAGATTTTGACAGGCTCCCCTATGGCTACACCTTC | CASSQDFDRLPYGYTF
. | TRBJ2-3 | . | TRBV12-3/TRBV12-4 | TGTGCCAGCAGTTTAGTAATGGATACGCAGTATTTT | CASSLVMDTQYF